This T cell receptor beta chain is drawn from a study of cytomegalovirus exposure and HLA in healthy donors. Clones were read by immunoSEQ multiplex PCR, and TCRdb kept only the in-frame ones, dropping some. The table lists about 120,000 clones, roughly 95% of them singletons. Study findings and constraints: Most TCRs appeared rarely, but some public TCRs recurred in many donors. There were under 200 TCR beta chains listed as cytomegalovirus-associated.

With regard to this clone: Its antigen remains unidentified.

Germline V gives CDR1 PRHDT, CDR2 FYEKMQ (reference sequence). V was clipped by 6 bases and J by 13 bases; unmatched bases: 11. The CDR3 has 13 residues. The source of this sequence is a man between 18 and 35 years old in good health and CMV-seronegative. The rearrangement links TRBV13 to TRBJ2-1, with 8 bases lining up with TRBD2. Sequenced input: PBMCs. The CDR3 protein is CASSQGREANQFF. In nucleotides, the CDR3 is TGTGCCAGCAGTCAGGGGCGGGAGGCCAACCAGTTCTTC.